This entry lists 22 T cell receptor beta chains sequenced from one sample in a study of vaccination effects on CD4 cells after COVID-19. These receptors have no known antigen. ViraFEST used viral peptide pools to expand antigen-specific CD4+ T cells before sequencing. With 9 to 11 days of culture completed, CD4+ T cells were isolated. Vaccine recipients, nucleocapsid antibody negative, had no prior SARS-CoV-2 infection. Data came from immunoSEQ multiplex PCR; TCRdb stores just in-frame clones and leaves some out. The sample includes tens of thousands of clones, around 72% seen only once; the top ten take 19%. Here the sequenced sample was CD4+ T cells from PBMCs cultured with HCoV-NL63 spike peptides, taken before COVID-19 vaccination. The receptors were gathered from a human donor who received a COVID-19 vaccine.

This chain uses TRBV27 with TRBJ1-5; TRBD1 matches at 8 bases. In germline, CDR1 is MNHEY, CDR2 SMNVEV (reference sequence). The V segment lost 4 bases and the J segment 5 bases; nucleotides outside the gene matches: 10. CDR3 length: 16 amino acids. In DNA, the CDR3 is TGTGCCAGCAGTTCGCTAGGACAGGGCGGTTATCAGCCCCAGCATTTT. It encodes CASSSLGQGGYQPQHF.

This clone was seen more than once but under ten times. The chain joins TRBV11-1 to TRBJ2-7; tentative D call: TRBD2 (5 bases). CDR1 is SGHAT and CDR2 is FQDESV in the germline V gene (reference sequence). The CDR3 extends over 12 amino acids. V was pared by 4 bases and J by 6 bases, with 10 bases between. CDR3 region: CASSSTGIEQYF. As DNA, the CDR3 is TGTGCCAGCAGCTCTACGGGGATCGAGCAGTACTTC.

CDR3 region: CASRRTLAGVGTQYF. Written as DNA, the CDR3 is TGTGCCAGCAGGCGAACTCTAGCGGGAGTGGGGACCCAGTACTTC. The chain recombines TRBV28 with TRBJ2-5; 10 bases match TRBD2. CDR1 is MDHEN and CDR2 is SYDVKM in the germline V gene. This CDR3 region has 15 residues. V was clipped by 6 bases and J by 7 bases; unmatched bases: 11.

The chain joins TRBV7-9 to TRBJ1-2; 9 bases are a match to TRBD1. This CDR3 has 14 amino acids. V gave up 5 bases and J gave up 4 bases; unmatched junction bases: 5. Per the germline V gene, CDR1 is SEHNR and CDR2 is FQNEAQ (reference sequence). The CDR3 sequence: CASSEGQGGYGYTF. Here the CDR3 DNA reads TGTGCCAGCAGCGAGGGACAGGGAGGCTATGGCTACACCTTC.

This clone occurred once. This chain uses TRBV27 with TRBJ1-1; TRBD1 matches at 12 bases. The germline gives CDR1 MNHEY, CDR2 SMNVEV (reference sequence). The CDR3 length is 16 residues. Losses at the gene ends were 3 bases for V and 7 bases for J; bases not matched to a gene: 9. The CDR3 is CASSFKGTGGAGEAFF. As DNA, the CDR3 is TGTGCCAGCAGTTTTAAGGGGACAGGGGGCGCGGGTGAAGCTTTCTTT.

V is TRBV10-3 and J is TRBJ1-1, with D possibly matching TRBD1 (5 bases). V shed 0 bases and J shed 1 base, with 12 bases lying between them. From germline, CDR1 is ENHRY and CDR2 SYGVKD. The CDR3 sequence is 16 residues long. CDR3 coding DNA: TGTGCCATCAGTGAGTCGGCGGGAGGGGCGAACACTGAAGCTTTCTTT. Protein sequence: CAISESAGGANTEAFF.

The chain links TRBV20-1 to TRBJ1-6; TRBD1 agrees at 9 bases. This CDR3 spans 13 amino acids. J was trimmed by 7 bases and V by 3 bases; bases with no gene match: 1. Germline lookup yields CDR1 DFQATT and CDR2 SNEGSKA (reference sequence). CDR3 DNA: TGCAGTGCTAGTGGGACAGGGAATTCACCCCTCCACTTT. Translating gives CSASGTGNSPLHF.

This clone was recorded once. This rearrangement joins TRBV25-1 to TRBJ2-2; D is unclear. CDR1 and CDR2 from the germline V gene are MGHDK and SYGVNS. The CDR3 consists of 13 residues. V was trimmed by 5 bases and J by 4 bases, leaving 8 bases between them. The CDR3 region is CASSQMATGELFF. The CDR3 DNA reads TGTGCCAGCAGTCAAATGGCCACCGGGGAGCTGTTTTTT.

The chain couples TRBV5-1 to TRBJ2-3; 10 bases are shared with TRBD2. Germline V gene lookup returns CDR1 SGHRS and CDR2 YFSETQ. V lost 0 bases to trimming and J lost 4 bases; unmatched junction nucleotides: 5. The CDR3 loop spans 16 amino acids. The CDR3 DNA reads TGCGCCAGCAGCTTGGCGGTAGCGGGAGGTTCAGATACGCAGTATTTT. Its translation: CASSLAVAGGSDTQYF.

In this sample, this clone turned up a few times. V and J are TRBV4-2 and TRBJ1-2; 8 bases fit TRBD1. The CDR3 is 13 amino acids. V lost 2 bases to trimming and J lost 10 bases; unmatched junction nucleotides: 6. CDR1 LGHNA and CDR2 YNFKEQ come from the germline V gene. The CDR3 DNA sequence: TGTGCCAGCAGCCAAAGACAGGGGACAGACTACACCTTC. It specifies CASSQRQGTDYTF.

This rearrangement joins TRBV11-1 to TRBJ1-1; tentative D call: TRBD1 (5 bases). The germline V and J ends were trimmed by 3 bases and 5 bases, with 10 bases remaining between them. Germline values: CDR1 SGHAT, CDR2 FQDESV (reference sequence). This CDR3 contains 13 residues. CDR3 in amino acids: CASSFRRGTEAFF. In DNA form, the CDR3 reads TGTGCCAGCAGCTTCCGTCGGGGGACTGAAGCTTTCTTT.

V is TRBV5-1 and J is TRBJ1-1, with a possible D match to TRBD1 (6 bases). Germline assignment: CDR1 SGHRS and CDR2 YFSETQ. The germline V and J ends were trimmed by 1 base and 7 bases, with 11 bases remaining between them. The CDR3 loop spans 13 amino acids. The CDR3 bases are TGCGCCAGCAGCTTGCCTGACAGGATTGAAGCTTTCTTT. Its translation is CASSLPDRIEAFF.

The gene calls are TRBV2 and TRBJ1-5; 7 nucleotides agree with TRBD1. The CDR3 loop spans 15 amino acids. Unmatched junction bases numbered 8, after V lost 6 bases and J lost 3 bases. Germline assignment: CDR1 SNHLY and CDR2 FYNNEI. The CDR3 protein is CASRGTESYNQPQHF. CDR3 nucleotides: TGTGCCAGCAGGGGGACAGAGAGTTACAATCAGCCCCAGCATTTT.

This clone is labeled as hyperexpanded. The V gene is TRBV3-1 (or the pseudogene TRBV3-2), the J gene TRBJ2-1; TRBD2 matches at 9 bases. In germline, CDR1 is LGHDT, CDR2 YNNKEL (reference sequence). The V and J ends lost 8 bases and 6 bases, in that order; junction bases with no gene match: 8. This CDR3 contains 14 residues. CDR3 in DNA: TGTGCCAGCGTCTTAGCGGGGGATTCCAATGAGCAGTTCTTC. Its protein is CASVLAGDSNEQFF.

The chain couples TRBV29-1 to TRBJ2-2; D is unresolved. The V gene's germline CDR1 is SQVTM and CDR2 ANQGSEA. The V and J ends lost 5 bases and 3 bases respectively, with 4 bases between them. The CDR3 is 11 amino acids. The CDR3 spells CSVLYTGELFF. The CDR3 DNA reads TGCAGCGTTCTTTACACCGGGGAGCTGTTTTTT.

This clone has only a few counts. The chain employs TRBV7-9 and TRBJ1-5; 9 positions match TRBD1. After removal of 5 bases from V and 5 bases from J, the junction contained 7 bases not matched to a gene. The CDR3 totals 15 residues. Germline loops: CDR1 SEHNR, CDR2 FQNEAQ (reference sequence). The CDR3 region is CASSPTGGADQPQHF. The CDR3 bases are TGTGCCAGCAGCCCTACAGGGGGCGCGGATCAGCCCCAGCATTTT.

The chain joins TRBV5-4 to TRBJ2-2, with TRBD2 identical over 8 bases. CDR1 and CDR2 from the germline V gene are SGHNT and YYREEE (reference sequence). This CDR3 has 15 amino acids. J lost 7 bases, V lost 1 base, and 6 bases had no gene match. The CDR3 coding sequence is TGTGCCAGCAGCTTGAAAGCGGGAGATCGCGGGGAGCTGTTTTTT. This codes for CASSLKAGDRGELFF.

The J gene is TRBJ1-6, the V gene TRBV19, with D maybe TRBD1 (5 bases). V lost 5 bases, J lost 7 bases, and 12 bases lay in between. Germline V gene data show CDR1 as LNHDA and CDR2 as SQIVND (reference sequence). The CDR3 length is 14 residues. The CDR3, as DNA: TGTGCCAGTAGTGGGGGAAACGTAAATTCACCCCTCCACTTT. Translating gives CASSGGNVNSPLHF.

The CDR3 nucleotides read TGCAGTGCTAGGCTTTATCCTGAAGCTTTCTTT. As protein: CSARLYPEAFF. This chain connects TRBV20-1 to TRBJ1-1; unclear D gene. V lost 3 bases, J lost 6 bases, and 8 bases lay in between. This CDR3 contains 11 residues. The germline CDR1 and CDR2 sequences are DFQATT and SNEGSKA (reference sequence).

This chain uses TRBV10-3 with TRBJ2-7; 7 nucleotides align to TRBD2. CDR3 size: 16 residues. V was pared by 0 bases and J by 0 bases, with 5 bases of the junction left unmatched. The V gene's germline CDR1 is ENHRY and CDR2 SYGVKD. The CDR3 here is CAISESGLIHSYEQYF. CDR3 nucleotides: TGTGCCATCAGTGAGTCGGGACTAATCCACTCCTACGAGCAGTACTTC.

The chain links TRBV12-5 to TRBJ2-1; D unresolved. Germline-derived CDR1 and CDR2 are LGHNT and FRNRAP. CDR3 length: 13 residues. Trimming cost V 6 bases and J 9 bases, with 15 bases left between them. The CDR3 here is CASGGNMGIEQFF. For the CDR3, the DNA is TGTGCTAGTGGGGGAAATATGGGGATTGAGCAGTTCTTC.

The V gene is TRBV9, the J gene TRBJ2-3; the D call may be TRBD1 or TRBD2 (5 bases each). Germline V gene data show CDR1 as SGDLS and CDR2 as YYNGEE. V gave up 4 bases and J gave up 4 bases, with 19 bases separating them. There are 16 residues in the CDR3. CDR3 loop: CASSPTWGRGADTQYF. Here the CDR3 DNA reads TGTGCCAGCAGCCCGACCTGGGGGAGAGGGGCAGATACGCAGTATTTT. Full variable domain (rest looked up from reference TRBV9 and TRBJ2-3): DSGVTQTPKHLITATGQRVTLRCSPRSGDLSVYWYQQSLDQGLQFLIQYYNGEERAKGNILERFSAQQFPDLHSELNLSSLELGDSALYFCASSPTWGRGADTQYFGPGTRLTVL.